The present T cell receptor (beta chain) was sequenced within a study of CD8 T cells in ankylosing spondylitis. General observations from the study: Among TCR beta sequences, a motif of under 10 highly homologous variants appeared characteristic of ankylosing spondylitis blood. Researchers reportedly found disease-linked clones significantly enriched in matched ankylosing spondylitis synovial fluid. Certain motif variants had earlier been reported in reactive arthritis synovial fluid and blood. In peripheral blood, disease-linked CD8+ clones occurred at relatively low frequencies.

Germline V CDR1 and CDR2: MNHEY, SMNVEV (reference sequence). Trimming removed 6 bases at V and 7 bases at J, with 7 bases between. The CDR3 length is 11 residues. Many counts were recorded for this clonotype. Its cognate antigen is unknown. By quantitative 5'-RACE with molecular barcodes, the TCR beta libraries were made. One entry per CDR3 protein results from TCRdb running MiXCR on the 5' RACE reads. Among about 220,000 distinct CDR3 sequences listed, roughly 6.6% were seen once. The chain recombines TRBV27 with TRBJ2-1; D is uncertain. The sequencing input was blood, either unsorted or a sorted T cell fraction (not recorded which). The receptor was isolated from a male donor with ankylosing spondylitis. As DNA, the CDR3 is TGTGCCAGCAGCTTTGGGAATGAGCAGTTCTTC. Protein product: CASSFGNEQFF.